The 11 T cell receptor beta chains in this list originate from one sample, sequenced in a study of cytotoxic CD8 clonotypes in ibrutinib-treated CLL. Produced via immunoSEQ multiplex PCR; TCRdb's table is partial and in-frame only. The data show fewer than 150,000 clones, 84% seen once. Sequenced here: PBMCs, sampled after 24 months of ibrutinib treatment. Every receptor here comes from a human donor with chronic lymphocytic leukemia.

This clone was observed a handful of times. The rearrangement links TRBV29-1 to TRBJ2-6; maybe TRBD2 (5 bases). Per the germline V gene, CDR1 is SQVTM and CDR2 is ANQGSEA. There are 16 residues in the CDR3. Between the trimmed V and J ends, which lost 7 bases and 1 base, there was a span of 17 bases. In DNA form, the CDR3 reads TGCAGCGCCGGTAACCTAGCAGCTTCTGGGGCCAACGTCCTGACTTTC. Translated, it gives CSAGNLAASGANVLTF. Combining the CDR3 with reference TRBV29-1 and TRBJ2-6 gives the whole variable domain SAVISQKPSRDICQRGTSLTIQCQVDSQVTMMFWYRQQPGQSLTLIATANQGSEATYESGFVIDKFPISRPNLTFSTLTVSNMSPEDSSIYLCSAGNLAASGANVLTFGAGSRLTVL.

This CDR3 reads CAWNEGAETQYF. The CDR3 nucleotides are TGTGCCTGGAACGAAGGGGCAGAGACCCAGTACTTC. The J gene is TRBJ2-5, the V gene TRBV30, with D maybe TRBD1 (5 bases). The length of the CDR3 is 12 residues. The V end was cut by 4 bases, the J end by 4 bases, with 10 bases between. Germline V gene sequence: CDR1 GTSNPN, CDR2 SVGIG (reference sequence).

DNA for the CDR3: TGCGCCAGCAGCTCCCGAGGCGGGGACGCTAACTATGGCTACACCTTC. Protein: CASSSRGGDANYGYTF. The rearrangement links TRBV5-1 to TRBJ1-2; weak D call: TRBD1 (5 bases). The length of the CDR3 is 16 residues. Trimming stripped 3 bases from V and 0 bases from J, with 15 bases between. CDR1 is SGHRS, CDR2 YFSETQ, per germline. The variable domain in full, with the rest retrieved from reference TRBV5-1 and TRBJ1-2, is KAGVTQTPRYLIKTRGQQVTLSCSPISGHRSVSWYQQTPGQGLQFLFEYFSETQRNKGNFPGRFSGRQFSNSRSEMNVSTLELGDSALYLCASSSRGGDANYGYTFGSGTRLTVV.

The J gene is TRBJ1-1, the V gene TRBV25-1; TRBD1 might be the D (5 bases). CDR1 MGHDK and CDR2 SYGVNS come from the germline V gene. Trimming took 6 bases from V and 1 from J, leaving 9 bases between them. This CDR3 contains 13 residues. The CDR3 DNA is TGTGCCAGCAGACCACAGGAGAACACTGAAGCTTTCTTT. Its translation: CASRPQENTEAFF.

The chain is built from TRBV12-2 and TRBJ2-5; TRBD2 reflects the table's D call only, with no check against the DNA. TRBV12-2 is an annotated pseudogene. The CDR3 length is 19 residues. In nucleotides, the CDR3 is TGTGCAAGTCGCTTAGTTCCCCCCGCGCTAGCGGGGGAGGGAGAGACCCAGTACTTC. Its translation is CASRLVPPALAGEGETQYF.

The rearrangement joins TRBV5-8 to TRBJ1-5; no clear D gene. Germline V gene lookup returns CDR1 SGHTS and CDR2 YDEGEE. Trimming stripped 1 base from V and 3 bases from J, with 8 bases between. This CDR3 has 14 residues. CDR3 bases: TGTGCCAGCAGCTTGCTGGGGTTCAATCAGCCCCAGCATTTT. Translation gives CASSLLGFNQPQHF.

V usage is TRBV7-9 and J usage is TRBJ1-1, with 7 bases aligning to TRBD1. CDR3 length equals 14 residues. The V gene end was trimmed by 5 bases and the J gene end by 1 base; junction bases not matched to a gene: 4. Germline CDR1 SEHNR, CDR2 FQNEAQ (reference sequence). The CDR3 sequence is CASSQTGTNTEAFF. In nucleotides, the CDR3 is TGTGCCAGCAGCCAGACAGGGACGAACACTGAAGCTTTCTTT.

The chain combines TRBV6-5 with TRBJ1-3; weak D call: TRBD1 (5 bases). Germline V gene lookup returns CDR1 MNHEY and CDR2 SVGAGI. V lost 5 bases and J lost 0, with 11 bases in between. The CDR3 has 15 residues. The CDR3 bases are TGTGCCAGCAGTCGACAAGGGGACTCTGGAAACACCATATATTTT. Translation gives CASSRQGDSGNTIYF.

J is TRBJ2-5 and V is TRBV5-4; 8 bases match TRBD1. Germline V gene lookup returns CDR1 SGHNT and CDR2 YYREEE (reference sequence). V lost 4 bases and J lost 4; bases outside the gene matches: 15. The CDR3 is 17 residues long. The DNA of the CDR3 is TGTGCCAGCAGCCCTCGGACAGGGCAAGTTCGGGGAGAGACCCAGTACTTC. This codes for CASSPRTGQVRGETQYF.

The chain carries TRBV2 and TRBJ1-2; 8 positions match TRBD1. Germline CDR1 SNHLY, CDR2 FYNNEI. This CDR3 spans 14 amino acids. The V segment lost 3 bases and the J segment 4 bases; nucleotides outside the gene matches: 4. This CDR3 is CASSDSGQGYGYTF. The CDR3 nucleotides read TGTGCCAGCAGTGATTCCGGACAGGGCTATGGCTACACCTTC. Full variable domain (remainder filled in from reference TRBV2 and TRBJ1-2): EPEVTQTPSHQVTQMGQEVILRCVPISNHLYFYWYRQILGQKVEFLVSFYNNEISEKSEIFDDQFSVERPDGSNFTLKIRSTKLEDSAMYFCASSDSGQGYGYTFGSGTRLTVV.

The J gene is TRBJ2-1, the V gene TRBV7-2; TRBD2 is a possible D gene (6 bases). The germline CDR1 and CDR2 sequences are SGHTA and FQGNSA. Trimming cost V 5 bases and J 2 bases, with 13 bases left between them. The CDR3 runs 15 residues. The CDR3 here is CASSIGTQTYNEQFF. In DNA form, the CDR3 reads TGTGCCAGCAGCATCGGGACTCAGACCTACAATGAGCAGTTCTTC.